There are a few counts of the clone carrying this T cell receptor beta chain. What it binds is unknown. This specimen belongs to a study of beta chain features in type 1 diabetes. Study at large: Sorted cell examination encompassed over 90,000,000 cells across all samples.

Trimming cost V 3 bases and J 1 base, with 10 bases left between them. Per germline, CDR1 SGHDT and CDR2 YYEEEE. The CDR3 has 14 residues. All of the isolated RNA was reverse transcribed, so expressed TCRB transcripts were sequenced. Profiling relied on immunoSEQ multiplex PCR, and the TCRdb table lists in-frame clones only, not all of them. Altogether 400,000 to 600,000 clones are present, approximately 30% being singletons, with the ten largest covering 0.05% to 0.065%. Study conclusions and caveats: Moderately but significantly shorter TCRB CDR3s were found in Type 1 diabetes patients in all four CD4+ subsets.

The receptor was derived from a man aged 18-30 years in good health. V and J are TRBV5-6 and TRBJ1-1; D call uncertain. Material for sequencing was naive CD4+ T cells from blood. The CDR3, as DNA: TGTGCCAGCAGCTCCGTTGACGGGAACACTGAAGCTTTCTTT. The encoded protein is CASSSVDGNTEAFF.